This T cell receptor (beta chain) was sequenced for a study of shared clonotypes between healthy human individuals. Background on the study: Used for every donor were three CD4 naive, three CD4 memory, two CD8 naive and one CD8 memory plate.

Genomic DNA belonging to each subset was distributed in equal measure over several immunoSEQ plates. Method: immunoSEQ multiplex PCR; TCRdb's copy keeps in-frame clones and lacks some. The table lists about 1.1 million clones, about 72% of them singletons. The CDR3 covers 17 residues. With 6 bases removed from V and 1 base from J, the gap between germline ends came to 19 bases. The germline V gene has CDR1 MDHEN and CDR2 SYDVKM. The chain combines TRBV28 with TRBJ1-5, with TRBD1 as a possible D gene (6 bases). This receptor was taken from a young man in good health. Some clones in this sample may be carry-over from other donors' samples. Input material: memory CD4+ T cells from PBMCs. Described subset: CD45RA-negative fraction. This CDR3 reads CASSHKTGHKSNQPQHF. Written as DNA, the CDR3 is TGTGCCAGCAGCCACAAAACAGGGCACAAGAGCAATCAGCCCCAGCATTTT.